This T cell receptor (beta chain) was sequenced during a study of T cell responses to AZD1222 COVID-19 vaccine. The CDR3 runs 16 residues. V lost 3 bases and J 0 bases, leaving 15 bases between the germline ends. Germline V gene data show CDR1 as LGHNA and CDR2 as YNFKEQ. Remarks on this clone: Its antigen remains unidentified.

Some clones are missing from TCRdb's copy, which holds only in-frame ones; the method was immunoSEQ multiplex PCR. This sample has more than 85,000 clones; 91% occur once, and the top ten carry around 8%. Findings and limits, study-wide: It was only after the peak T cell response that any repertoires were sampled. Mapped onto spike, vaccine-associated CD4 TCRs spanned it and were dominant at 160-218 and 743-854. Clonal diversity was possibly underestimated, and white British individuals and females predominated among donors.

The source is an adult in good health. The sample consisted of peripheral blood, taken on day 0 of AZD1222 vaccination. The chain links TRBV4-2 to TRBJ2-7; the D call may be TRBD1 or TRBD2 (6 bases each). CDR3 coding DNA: TGTGCCAGCAGCCAGGCCCGGGGGCAGGGCTCCTACGAGCAGTACTTC. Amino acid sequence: CASSQARGQGSYEQYF.